The present entry profiles one T cell receptor beta chain with its context. The data belong to a study of blood T cell repertoires in COVID-19. At the level of the study: Sources were T cells, B-cell-depleted T cells, or PBMCs; the material itself was cDNA or gDNA.

TCRdb keeps only in-frame clones here, not all; method: immunoSEQ multiplex PCR. Of under 250,000 clones detected, about 87% appear once; the ten largest clones hold approximately 3.7%. Living in 24 US areas, the participants were between about 18 and 100 years of age. Clinical histories supplied by participants themselves formed the basis of cohort assignment. People in the exposed group encountered a COVID-19 case within 2 weeks before entering the study. V lost 2 bases, J lost 0 bases, and 13 bases lay in between. CDR1 MNHEY and CDR2 SVGAGI come from the germline V gene. This CDR3 is 16 amino acids long.

Material: PBMCs or T cells enriched from blood (not recorded which). The chain uses TRBV6-5 and TRBJ1-1; D unresolved. This receptor was identified in a woman younger than 45 who had been exposed to COVID-19. The DNA for the CDR3 is TGTGCCAGCAGTTACATGGGCCGCAGGATGAACACTGAAGCTTTCTTT. It is translated as CASSYMGRRMNTEAFF.